This T cell receptor (beta chain) was recovered during a study of T cell repertoires in cytomegalovirus infection. The overall study: HLA-C-restricted CMV epitopes, recently identified, and well-studied HLA-B-restricted ones were used by the study. Public TCR beta signature analysis indicated the presence of both CMV infection and matching HLA type.

This clonotype turned up a few times. Its target is not known. This CDR3 region has 14 residues. The germline gives CDR1 SEHNR, CDR2 FQNEAQ (reference sequence). Between the trimmed V and J ends, which lost 5 bases and 1 base, there was a span of 11 bases. General study findings and limits: Clonotype analysis showed dominance of the ex vivo response by HLA-C-restricted CMV-specific TCR beta clonotypes. Carriers of CMV and the relevant HLA type were discriminated by public TCR beta frequency.

TCRdb processed the reads anew with MiXCR; each CDR3 protein has one entry. This repertoire shows approximately 1,000,000 distinct CDR3 sequences, approximately 32% found once; its top ten account for 13%. This clonotype originated in a human donor in good health (CMV status not recorded). Some clones in this sample may be carry-over from other donors' samples. The J gene is TRBJ1-1, the V gene TRBV7-9; unclear D gene. The sequences come from cultured CD8+ T cells from PBMCs, collected from culture after CMV antigen stimulation. CDR3 in amino acids: CASSAWPKNTEAFF. CDR3 nucleotide sequence: TGTGCCAGCAGCGCCTGGCCCAAGAACACTGAAGCTTTCTTT.